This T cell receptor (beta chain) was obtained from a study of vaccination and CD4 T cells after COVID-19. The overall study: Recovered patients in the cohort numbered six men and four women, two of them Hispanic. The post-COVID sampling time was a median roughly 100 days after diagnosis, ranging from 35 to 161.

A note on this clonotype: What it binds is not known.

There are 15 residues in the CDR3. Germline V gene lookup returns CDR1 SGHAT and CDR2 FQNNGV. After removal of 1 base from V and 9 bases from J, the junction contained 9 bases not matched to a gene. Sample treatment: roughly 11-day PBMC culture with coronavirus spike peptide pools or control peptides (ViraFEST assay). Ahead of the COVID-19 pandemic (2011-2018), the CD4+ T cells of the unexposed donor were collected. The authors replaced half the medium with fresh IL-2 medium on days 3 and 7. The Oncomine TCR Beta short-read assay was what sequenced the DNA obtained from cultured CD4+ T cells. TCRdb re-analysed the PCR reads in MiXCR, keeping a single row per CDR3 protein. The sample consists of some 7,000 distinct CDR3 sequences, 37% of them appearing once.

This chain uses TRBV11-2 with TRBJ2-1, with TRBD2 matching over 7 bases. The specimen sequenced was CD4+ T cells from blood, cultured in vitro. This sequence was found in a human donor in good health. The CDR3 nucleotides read TGTGCCAGCAGCTTAGGGCCTAGCGGATCAACTGAGCAGTTCTTC. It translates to CASSLGPSGSTEQFF. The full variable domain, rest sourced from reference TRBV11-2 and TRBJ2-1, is EAGVAQSPRYKIIEKRQSVAFWCNPISGHATLYWYQQILGQGPKLLIQFQNNGVVDDSQLPKDRFSAERLKGVDSTLKIQPAKLEDSAVYLCASSLGPSGSTEQFFGPGTRLTVL.